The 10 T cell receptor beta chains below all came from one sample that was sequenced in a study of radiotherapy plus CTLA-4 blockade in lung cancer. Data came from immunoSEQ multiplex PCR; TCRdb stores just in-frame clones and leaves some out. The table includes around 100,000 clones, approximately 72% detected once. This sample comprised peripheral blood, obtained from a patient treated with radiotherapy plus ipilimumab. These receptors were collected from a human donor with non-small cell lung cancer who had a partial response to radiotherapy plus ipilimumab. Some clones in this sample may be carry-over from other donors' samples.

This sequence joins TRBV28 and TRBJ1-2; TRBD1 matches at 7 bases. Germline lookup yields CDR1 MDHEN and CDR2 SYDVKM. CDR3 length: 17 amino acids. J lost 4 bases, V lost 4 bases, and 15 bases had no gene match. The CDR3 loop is CASSSWRPGQPSYGYTF. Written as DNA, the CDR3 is TGTGCCAGCAGTTCTTGGAGGCCGGGACAGCCGTCCTATGGCTACACCTTC.

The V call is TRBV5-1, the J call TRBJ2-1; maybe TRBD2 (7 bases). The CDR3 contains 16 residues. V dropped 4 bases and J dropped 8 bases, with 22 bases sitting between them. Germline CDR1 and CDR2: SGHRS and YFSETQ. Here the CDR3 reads CASSIQAGNPGDEQFF. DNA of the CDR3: TGCGCCAGCAGCATACAAGCGGGGAACCCAGGGGATGAGCAGTTCTTC. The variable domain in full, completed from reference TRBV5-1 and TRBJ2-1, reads KAGVTQTPRYLIKTRGQQVTLSCSPISGHRSVSWYQQTPGQGLQFLFEYFSETQRNKGNFPGRFSGRQFSNSRSEMNVSTLELGDSALYLCASSIQAGNPGDEQFFGPGTRLTVL.

The CDR3 coding sequence is TGTGCCAGCAGTGACCCACAGGGATACCAAGAGACCCAGTACTTC. It encodes CASSDPQGYQETQYF. The gene calls are TRBV2 and TRBJ2-5; possible D gene TRBD1, 6 bases. CDR3 length: 15 amino acids. V was pared by 3 bases and J by 0 bases, with 11 bases between. Germline loops: CDR1 SNHLY, CDR2 FYNNEI.

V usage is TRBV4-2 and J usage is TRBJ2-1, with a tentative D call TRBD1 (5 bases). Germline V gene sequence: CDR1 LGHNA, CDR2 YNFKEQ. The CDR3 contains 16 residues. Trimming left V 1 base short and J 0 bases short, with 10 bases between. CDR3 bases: TGTGCCAGCAGCCAAGGCAGGGTAAGCTCCTACAATGAGCAGTTCTTC. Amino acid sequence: CASSQGRVSSYNEQFF.

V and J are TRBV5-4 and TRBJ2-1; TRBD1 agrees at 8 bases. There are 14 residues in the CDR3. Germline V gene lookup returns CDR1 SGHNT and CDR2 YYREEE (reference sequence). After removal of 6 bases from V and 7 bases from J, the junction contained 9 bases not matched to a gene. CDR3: CASIRDRNRNEQFF. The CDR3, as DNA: TGTGCCAGCATCCGGGACAGGAATCGTAATGAGCAGTTCTTC.

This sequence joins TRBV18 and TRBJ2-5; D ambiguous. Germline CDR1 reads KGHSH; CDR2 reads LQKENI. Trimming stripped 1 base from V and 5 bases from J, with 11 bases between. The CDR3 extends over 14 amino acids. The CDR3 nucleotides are TGTGCCAGCTCACCACAGTTAGACGGGGAGACCCAGTACTTC. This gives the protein CASSPQLDGETQYF.

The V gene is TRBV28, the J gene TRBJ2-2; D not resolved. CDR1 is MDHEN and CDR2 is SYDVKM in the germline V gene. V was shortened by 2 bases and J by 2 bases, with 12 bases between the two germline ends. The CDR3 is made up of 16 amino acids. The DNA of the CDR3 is TGTGCCAGCAGTTTAAATCCACAGCTTAACACCGGGGAGCTGTTTTTT. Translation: CASSLNPQLNTGELFF. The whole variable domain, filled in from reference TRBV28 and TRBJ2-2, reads DVKVTQSSRYLVKRTGEKVFLECVQDMDHENMFWYRQDPGLGLRLIYFSYDVKMKEKGDIPEGYSVSREKKERFSLILESASTNQTSMYLCASSLNPQLNTGELFFGEGSRLTVL.

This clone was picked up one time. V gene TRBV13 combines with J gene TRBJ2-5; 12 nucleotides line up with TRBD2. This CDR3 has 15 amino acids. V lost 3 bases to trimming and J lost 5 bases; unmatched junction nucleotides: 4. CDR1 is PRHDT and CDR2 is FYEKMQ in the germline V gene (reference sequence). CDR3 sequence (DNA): TGTGCCAGCAGCTTTCGGACTAGCGGGGTGGAGACCCAGTACTTC. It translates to CASSFRTSGVETQYF.

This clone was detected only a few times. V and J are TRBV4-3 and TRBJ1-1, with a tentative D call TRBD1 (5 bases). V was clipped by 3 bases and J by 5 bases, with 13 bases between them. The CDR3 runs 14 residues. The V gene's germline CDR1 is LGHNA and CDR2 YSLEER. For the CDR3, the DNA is TGCGCCAGCAGCCACGTGTTCAAGGGGACTGAAGCTTTCTTT. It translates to CASSHVFKGTEAFF.

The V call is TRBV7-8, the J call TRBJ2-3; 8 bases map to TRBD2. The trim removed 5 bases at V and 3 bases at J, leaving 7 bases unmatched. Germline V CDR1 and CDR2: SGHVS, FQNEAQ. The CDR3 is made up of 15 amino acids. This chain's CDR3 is CASSPVGGRTDTQYF. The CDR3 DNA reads TGTGCCAGCAGCCCCGTCGGCGGGAGGACAGATACGCAGTATTTT.